This T cell receptor beta chain was recovered during a study of cytomegalovirus exposure and HLA in healthy donors. The study's findings and limits: The study designated fewer than 200 TCR beta chains cytomegalovirus-associated. Some V segments could not be told apart, so they were left out, TRBV6-2 and TRBV6-3 among them. A later analysis reportedly identified an Asian-associated ancestry cluster as carrying fewer N-insertions than the roughly 670-donor mean.

Notes on this clone: The antigen remains unidentified.

CDR1 is SEHNR and CDR2 is FQNEAQ in the germline V gene (reference sequence). CDR3 size: 12 residues. V lost 3 bases to trimming and J lost 6 bases, with 8 bases between them. The primer mix had 60 Vbeta and 13 Jbeta primers. As originally analysed: There were around 77 million unique TCR beta chains by a later count, and some 12 million of them were shared. Sequenced by immunoSEQ multiplex PCR; TCRdb stores in-frame clones only, minus some. Clone size and the V and J calls come from that table; the DNA yielded D and trimming. The sample table sets out more than 90,000 clones. The V gene is TRBV7-9, the J gene TRBJ1-1; D remains ambiguous. This clonotype was obtained from a man aged 40-50 years in good health and CMV-seropositive. Sequenced material: PBMCs. The DNA of the CDR3 is TGTGCCAGCAGCTTCGAGTTCGCTGAAGCTTTCTTT. Its translation: CASSFEFAEAFF.